A selection of T cell receptor beta chains follows, all from one sample in a study of blood T cell repertoires in COVID-19. TCRdb's table, derived via immunoSEQ multiplex PCR, lists solely in-frame clones and lacks some. Here the sample spans roughly 57,000 clones, 70% to 75% being singletons. Sequences were obtained from peripheral blood. The receptors originated from an older woman with acute or convalescent COVID-19. Both conserved end residues are part of each CDR3. Each record gives: D gene, clone size, J gene, V gene, CDR3 protein, CDR3 DNA. A D gene is named only where the DNA matches it firmly. Clone size is given for some rows only: seen once, a few or many times, or a class if the clone is expanded.

d_gene: TRBD1
abundance: once
j_gene: TRBJ1-5
v_gene: TRBV9
CDR3aa: CASSVRDRLNQPQHF
CDR3nt: TGTGCCAGCAGCGTGCGGGACAGGCTCAATCAGCCCCAGCATTTT

d_gene: TRBD1
abundance: -
j_gene: TRBJ1-2
v_gene: TRBV5-4
CDR3aa: CASSDGTGYGYTF
CDR3nt: TGTGCCAGCAGCGATGGGACAGGCTATGGCTACACCTTC

d_gene: TRBD2
abundance: -
j_gene: TRBJ2-5
v_gene: TRBV5-4
CDR3aa: CACSIRGGSQETQYF
CDR3nt: TGTGCCTGTTCGATCCGGGGGGGTTCCCAAGAGACCCAGTACTTC

d_gene: TRBD1
abundance: -
j_gene: TRBJ1-5
v_gene: TRBV10-1
CDR3aa: CASNGTGTNSNQPQHF
CDR3nt: TGCGCCAGCAACGGGACAGGGACGAATAGCAATCAGCCCCAGCATTTT

d_gene: -
abundance: -
j_gene: TRBJ1-3
v_gene: TRBV3-1/TRBV3-2
CDR3aa: CASSQAGSGNTIYF
CDR3nt: TGTGCCAGCAGCCAAGCGGGCTCTGGAAACACCATATATTTT

d_gene: -
abundance: -
j_gene: TRBJ1-1
v_gene: TRBV6-5
CDR3aa: CASSRLTNTEAFF
CDR3nt: TGTGCCAGCAGCCGCCTAACGAACACTGAAGCTTTCTTT

d_gene: TRBD1
abundance: -
j_gene: TRBJ1-2
v_gene: TRBV6-5
CDR3aa: CASSFTGTGVYGYTF
CDR3nt: TGTGCCAGCAGTTTCACCGGGACAGGGGTCTATGGCTACACCTTC

d_gene: -
abundance: -
j_gene: TRBJ1-2
v_gene: TRBV30
CDR3aa: CAWSQVLFKGYTF
CDR3nt: TGTGCCTGGAGCCAGGTCTTGTTTAAAGGCTACACCTTC

d_gene: -
abundance: -
j_gene: TRBJ1-1
v_gene: TRBV5-1
CDR3aa: CASSLSQGNVRRRTEAFF
CDR3nt: TGCGCCAGCAGCTTGTCCCAGGGGAACGTCCGACGTCGCACTGAAGCTTTCTTT

d_gene: -
abundance: -
j_gene: TRBJ2-5
v_gene: TRBV9
CDR3aa: CASSPEAGLQETQYF
CDR3nt: TGTGCCAGCAGCCCCGAGGCAGGGTTACAAGAGACCCAGTACTTC

d_gene: -
abundance: -
j_gene: TRBJ1-2
v_gene: TRBV5-1
CDR3aa: CASSLGTGTDLSGYTF
CDR3nt: TGCGCCAGCAGCTTGGGCACAGGGACGGATTTATCTGGCTACACCTTC

d_gene: -
abundance: -
j_gene: TRBJ2-5
v_gene: TRBV5-1
CDR3aa: CASSLGAQGETQYF
CDR3nt: TGCGCCAGCAGCTTAGGGGCGCAGGGGGAGACCCAGTACTTC

d_gene: -
abundance: -
j_gene: TRBJ2-5
v_gene: TRBV5-1
CDR3aa: CASSLALETQYF
CDR3nt: TGCGCCAGCAGCTTGGCATTGGAGACCCAGTACTTC

d_gene: -
abundance: -
j_gene: TRBJ1-5
v_gene: TRBV19
CDR3aa: CASTPSGASNQPQHF
CDR3nt: TGTGCCAGTACCCCAAGCGGGGCTAGCAATCAGCCCCAGCATTTT

d_gene: TRBD2
abundance: few
j_gene: TRBJ2-5
v_gene: TRBV30
CDR3aa: CAWKRGWGETQYF
CDR3nt: TGTGCCTGGAAGCGGGGGTGGGGAGAGACCCAGTACTTC

d_gene: -
abundance: -
j_gene: TRBJ1-2
v_gene: TRBV24-1
CDR3aa: CATSGRGDWGYTF
CDR3nt: TGTGCCACCAGTGGGAGAGGGGACTGGGGCTACACCTTC

d_gene: -
abundance: -
j_gene: TRBJ1-5
v_gene: TRBV5-8
CDR3aa: CASSPEQGLSNQPQHF
CDR3nt: TGTGCCAGCAGCCCCGAGCAGGGGTTGAGCAATCAGCCCCAGCATTTT

d_gene: TRBD2
abundance: -
j_gene: TRBJ2-3
v_gene: TRBV5-4
CDR3aa: CASSLEGLAGGGTQYF
CDR3nt: TGTGCCAGCAGCTTGGAAGGTCTAGCGGGGGGGGGTACGCAGTATTTT

d_gene: TRBD1
abundance: -
j_gene: TRBJ2-1
v_gene: TRBV27
CDR3aa: CASSSHQGALGNEQFF
CDR3nt: TGTGCCAGCAGTTCACATCAGGGGGCCTTGGGCAATGAGCAGTTCTTC

d_gene: -
abundance: -
j_gene: TRBJ2-7
v_gene: TRBV27
CDR3aa: CASSLRALHEQYF
CDR3nt: TGTGCCAGCAGTTTGAGGGCGCTTCACGAGCAGTACTTC

d_gene: -
abundance: -
j_gene: TRBJ2-7
v_gene: TRBV19
CDR3aa: CASSIGSGDYEQYF
CDR3nt: TGTGCCAGTAGTATAGGTTCCGGGGACTACGAGCAGTACTTC

d_gene: TRBD1
abundance: once
j_gene: TRBJ1-2
v_gene: TRBV7-9
CDR3aa: CASSPGTGSYGYTF
CDR3nt: TGTGCCAGCAGCCCCGGGACAGGGAGCTATGGCTACACCTTC

d_gene: TRBD1
abundance: -
j_gene: TRBJ1-2
v_gene: TRBV6-5
CDR3aa: CASSIGTGAYGYTF
CDR3nt: TGTGCCAGCAGTATCGGGACAGGGGCGTATGGCTACACCTTC

d_gene: -
abundance: -
j_gene: TRBJ1-2
v_gene: TRBV9
CDR3aa: CASSAMTNYGYTF
CDR3nt: TGTGCCAGCAGCGCTATGACTAACTATGGCTACACCTTC

d_gene: TRBD1
abundance: -
j_gene: TRBJ2-3
v_gene: TRBV9
CDR3aa: CASSVLGGTGRDTQYF
CDR3nt: TGTGCCAGCAGCGTATTGGGGGGGACAGGGAGGGATACGCAGTATTTT

d_gene: -
abundance: -
j_gene: TRBJ1-1
v_gene: TRBV7-9
CDR3aa: CASSLALVKSEAFF
CDR3nt: TGTGCCAGCAGCTTAGCGTTAGTTAAGTCTGAAGCTTTCTTT